Listed below are T cell receptor beta chains from one sample, sequenced in a study of T cell repertoires in cytomegalovirus infection. MiXCR, applied by TCRdb to the reads, yields one record per CDR3 protein. The sample contains 640,000 or so distinct CDR3 sequences, 30% to 40% of which appear only once. What these receptors recognize is not known. This specimen consisted of cultured PBMCs, obtained from culture after CMV antigen stimulation. These receptors came from a human donor in good health (CMV status not recorded). Some clones in this sample may be carry-over from other donors' samples. CDR3s include the opening cysteine and the closing phenylalanine or tryptophan. The order of the fields is D gene, clone size, J gene, V gene, CDR3 DNA, CDR3 protein. The D gene is left open where the match is weak. Not every row has a clone size; where given, it reads once, few, many or a size class.

d_call: .
clone_size: .
j_call: TRBJ1-2
v_call: TRBV7-8
cdr3_nt: TGTGCCAGCAGCTTCGTGAACTATGGCTACACCTTC
cdr3_aa: CASSFVNYGYTF

d_call: .
clone_size: few
j_call: TRBJ2-7
v_call: TRBV7-2
cdr3_nt: TGTGCCAGCAGCTTAGTGAGCCGGGGAACTCAGCAATACTTC
cdr3_aa: CASSLVSRGTQQYF

d_call: TRBD1
clone_size: .
j_call: TRBJ1-1
v_call: TRBV12-3/TRBV12-4
cdr3_nt: TGTGCCAGCAGTTTATTCCCAGGGACAGGGGGCACTGAAGCTTTCTTT
cdr3_aa: CASSLFPGTGGTEAFF

d_call: TRBD1
clone_size: .
j_call: TRBJ2-5
v_call: TRBV27
cdr3_nt: TGTGCCAGCAGTTCCCGGGACAGGATGGGGGAGACCCAGTACTTC
cdr3_aa: CASSSRDRMGETQYF

d_call: .
clone_size: .
j_call: TRBJ1-1
v_call: TRBV6-1
cdr3_nt: TGTGCCAGCAGTAAAACCGCCCGGGCTCTGAACACTGAAGCTTTCTTT
cdr3_aa: CASSKTARALNTEAFF

d_call: .
clone_size: few
j_call: TRBJ1-3
v_call: TRBV12-3/TRBV12-4
cdr3_nt: TGTGCCAGCAAATACGGATCTGGAAACACCATATATTTT
cdr3_aa: CASKYGSGNTIYF

d_call: TRBD2
clone_size: few
j_call: TRBJ2-3
v_call: TRBV19
cdr3_nt: TGTGCCAGTAGTAGGGGAGCGGGAGTGGATACGCAGTATTTT
cdr3_aa: CASSRGAGVDTQYF

d_call: .
clone_size: .
j_call: TRBJ2-6
v_call: TRBV7-6
cdr3_nt: TGTGCCAGCAGCGCCTTCCGGTCATCTGGGGCCAACGTCCTGACTTTC
cdr3_aa: CASSAFRSSGANVLTF

d_call: .
clone_size: .
j_call: TRBJ2-7
v_call: TRBV6-2/TRBV6-3
cdr3_nt: TGTGCCAGCACGGGACCGATCTACGAGCAGTACTTC
cdr3_aa: CASTGPIYEQYF

d_call: .
clone_size: many
j_call: TRBJ1-1
v_call: TRBV7-2
cdr3_nt: TGTGCCAGCAGCTTAGCCACAGGCATGAACACTGAAGCTTTCTTT
cdr3_aa: CASSLATGMNTEAFF

d_call: TRBD2
clone_size: .
j_call: TRBJ2-5
v_call: TRBV6-2/TRBV6-3
cdr3_nt: TGTGCCAGCAATACGGCCCTTCCGGGACTAGCGGGAGAGACCCAGTACTTC
cdr3_aa: CASNTALPGLAGETQYF

d_call: .
clone_size: .
j_call: TRBJ1-4
v_call: TRBV12-3/TRBV12-4
cdr3_nt: TGTGCCAGCAGTTTAACAGAAGCGGGCGAAAAACTGTTTTTT
cdr3_aa: CASSLTEAGEKLFF

d_call: .
clone_size: .
j_call: TRBJ1-1
v_call: TRBV6-1
cdr3_nt: TGTGCCAGCAGTGAACCGATTCGGGGAGCTTTCTTT
cdr3_aa: CASSEPIRGAFF

d_call: .
clone_size: few
j_call: TRBJ2-7
v_call: TRBV6-2/TRBV6-3
cdr3_nt: TGTGCCAGCAGTTACCCCCACGAGCAGTACTTC
cdr3_aa: CASSYPHEQYF

d_call: .
clone_size: .
j_call: TRBJ2-7
v_call: TRBV20-1
cdr3_nt: TGCAGTGCTAGAGAGCCTGAAAGGCCCGATCGCGAGCAGTACTTC
cdr3_aa: CSAREPERPDREQYF

d_call: TRBD1
clone_size: once
j_call: TRBJ1-1
v_call: TRBV20-1
cdr3_nt: TGCAGTGCCAGTGGACAGGGGGCGATGAACACTGAAGCTTTCTTT
cdr3_aa: CSASGQGAMNTEAFF

d_call: .
clone_size: .
j_call: TRBJ2-1
v_call: TRBV7-2
cdr3_nt: TGTGCCAGCAGCCTTTCCGCCGTTGCCGATGAGCAGTTCTTC
cdr3_aa: CASSLSAVADEQFF

d_call: .
clone_size: many
j_call: TRBJ2-3
v_call: TRBV7-2
cdr3_nt: TGTGCCAGCAGCTTTTTGGGGGGCCTCACAGATACGCAGTATTTT
cdr3_aa: CASSFLGGLTDTQYF

d_call: .
clone_size: few
j_call: TRBJ1-5
v_call: TRBV2
cdr3_nt: TGTGCCAGCAGTGAATTAGGGACTGTGTATAGCAATCAGCCCCAGCATTTT
cdr3_aa: CASSELGTVYSNQPQHF

d_call: TRBD1
clone_size: .
j_call: TRBJ2-7
v_call: TRBV15
cdr3_nt: TGTGCCACCAGCGTCTCGGGACAGGGAAACGAGCAGTACTTC
cdr3_aa: CATSVSGQGNEQYF

d_call: TRBD1
clone_size: .
j_call: TRBJ1-1
v_call: TRBV28
cdr3_nt: TGTGCCAGCAGTTTCGGGGGACAGGGGAACACTGAAGCTTTCTTT
cdr3_aa: CASSFGGQGNTEAFF

d_call: TRBD2
clone_size: .
j_call: TRBJ2-7
v_call: TRBV4-2
cdr3_nt: TGTGCCAGCAGCCGGGGAGGGGCCTTCGGTACCTACGAGCAGTACTTC
cdr3_aa: CASSRGGAFGTYEQYF

d_call: TRBD2
clone_size: few
j_call: TRBJ2-7
v_call: TRBV7-2
cdr3_nt: TGTGCCAGCAGCTCCTACCCTCCGGGACTAGCGGGGGGCGACTCCTACGAGCAGTACTTC
cdr3_aa: CASSSYPPGLAGGDSYEQYF

d_call: .
clone_size: many
j_call: TRBJ1-2
v_call: TRBV7-2
cdr3_nt: TGTGCCAGCAGCCGATCGAGTTCTACTGACGGCTACACCTTC
cdr3_aa: CASSRSSSTDGYTF

d_call: TRBD1
clone_size: .
j_call: TRBJ1-6
v_call: TRBV7-2
cdr3_nt: TGTGCCAGCAGCCAGCAAGGACAGGGGCAGGCACCCCTCCACTTT
cdr3_aa: CASSQQGQGQAPLHF

d_call: .
clone_size: many
j_call: TRBJ2-3
v_call: TRBV7-2
cdr3_nt: TGTGCCAGCAGCCCCCGGACAGCAGATACGCAGTATTTT
cdr3_aa: CASSPRTADTQYF

d_call: .
clone_size: many
j_call: TRBJ2-7
v_call: TRBV7-2
cdr3_nt: TGTGCCAGCAGCCCGGGACTCCCCCTCGAGCAGTACTTC
cdr3_aa: CASSPGLPLEQYF

d_call: .
clone_size: many
j_call: TRBJ2-7
v_call: TRBV20-1
cdr3_nt: TGCAGCGCCGGGAGATCCTACGAGCAGTACTTC
cdr3_aa: CSAGRSYEQYF

d_call: TRBD1
clone_size: .
j_call: TRBJ1-2
v_call: TRBV28
cdr3_nt: TGTGCCAGCAGCCACCCCCCGGGACAGGGGACCTATGGCTACACCTTC
cdr3_aa: CASSHPPGQGTYGYTF

d_call: TRBD1
clone_size: .
j_call: TRBJ2-7
v_call: TRBV29-1
cdr3_nt: TGCAGCGTTGAAGCGACGGGACAGGGGGCTACCTACGAGCAGTACTTC
cdr3_aa: CSVEATGQGATYEQYF

d_call: .
clone_size: few
j_call: TRBJ1-1
v_call: TRBV7-2
cdr3_nt: TGTGCCAGCAGCTTCGGGGCCTCGAACACTGAAGCTTTCTTT
cdr3_aa: CASSFGASNTEAFF

d_call: .
clone_size: few
j_call: TRBJ1-5
v_call: TRBV5-6
cdr3_nt: TGTGCCAGCAGCCTAGACGGACAAGGCGATAATCAGCCCCAGCATTTT
cdr3_aa: CASSLDGQGDNQPQHF

d_call: .
clone_size: .
j_call: TRBJ2-3
v_call: TRBV7-2
cdr3_nt: TGTGCCAGCAGAACCGGGCAGGGACCAGATACGCAGTATTTT
cdr3_aa: CASRTGQGPDTQYF

d_call: TRBD2
clone_size: .
j_call: TRBJ2-1
v_call: TRBV24-1
cdr3_nt: TGTGCCACCAGTGACTCAGGACTAGCGGGGGGAGTCGACAATGAGCAGTTCTTC
cdr3_aa: CATSDSGLAGGVDNEQFF

d_call: TRBD2
clone_size: .
j_call: TRBJ2-7
v_call: TRBV6-1
cdr3_nt: TGTGCCAGCAGTGAAGGGCTAGCGGGGGTCTTCTATCCCTACGAGCAGTACTTC
cdr3_aa: CASSEGLAGVFYPYEQYF

d_call: .
clone_size: few
j_call: TRBJ2-4
v_call: TRBV7-9
cdr3_nt: TGTGCCAGCAGCCCAGGGATAGCCAAAAACATTCAGTACTTC
cdr3_aa: CASSPGIAKNIQYF

d_call: .
clone_size: few
j_call: TRBJ1-4
v_call: TRBV27
cdr3_nt: TGTGCCAGCCGTCGAGGGTCACGCGAAAAACTGTTTTTT
cdr3_aa: CASRRGSREKLFF

d_call: .
clone_size: few
j_call: TRBJ1-5
v_call: TRBV4-1
cdr3_nt: TGCGCCAGCAGCCGGCCTGGGAGCAATCAGCCCCAGCATTTT
cdr3_aa: CASSRPGSNQPQHF

d_call: TRBD2
clone_size: many
j_call: TRBJ2-1
v_call: TRBV7-2
cdr3_nt: TGTGCCAGCAGCTTAGTCCGGGAGGGGTACAATGAGCAGTTCTTC
cdr3_aa: CASSLVREGYNEQFF

d_call: TRBD1
clone_size: few
j_call: TRBJ1-1
v_call: TRBV7-6
cdr3_nt: TGTGCCAGCAGTTCCGGACAGGGATCCATGAACACTGAAGCTTTCTTT
cdr3_aa: CASSSGQGSMNTEAFF

d_call: .
clone_size: few
j_call: TRBJ2-4
v_call: TRBV7-9
cdr3_nt: TGTGCCAGCAGCAAAAAAGCCAAAAACATTCAGTACTTC
cdr3_aa: CASSKKAKNIQYF

d_call: .
clone_size: .
j_call: TRBJ2-4
v_call: TRBV7-6
cdr3_nt: TGTGCCAGCAGCTCCGCGGGCGAGTCGTGGTACTTC
cdr3_aa: CASSSAGESWYF

d_call: .
clone_size: many
j_call: TRBJ1-5
v_call: TRBV7-2
cdr3_nt: TGTGCCAGCAGCACTCGACAGAATCAGCCCCAGCATTTT
cdr3_aa: CASSTRQNQPQHF

d_call: .
clone_size: .
j_call: TRBJ2-7
v_call: TRBV20-1
cdr3_nt: TGCAGTGCGGAGGGGCCCCTTCGGGGCGAGCAGTACTTC
cdr3_aa: CSAEGPLRGEQYF

d_call: TRBD1
clone_size: .
j_call: TRBJ2-5
v_call: TRBV7-7
cdr3_nt: TGTGCCAGCAGCCCCCCGACAGGGGGCTTTGGGGAGACCCAGTACTTC
cdr3_aa: CASSPPTGGFGETQYF

d_call: .
clone_size: many
j_call: TRBJ2-1
v_call: TRBV7-9
cdr3_nt: TGTGCCAGCAGCAGGAATTCCGCCCCGTCACCCTACAATGAGCAGTTCTTC
cdr3_aa: CASSRNSAPSPYNEQFF

d_call: TRBD1
clone_size: few
j_call: TRBJ2-3
v_call: TRBV5-1
cdr3_nt: TGCGCCAGCAGCCCACCGACAGGGGTTGGGACAGATACGCAGTATTTT
cdr3_aa: CASSPPTGVGTDTQYF

d_call: .
clone_size: few
j_call: TRBJ2-5
v_call: TRBV7-2
cdr3_nt: TGTGCCACCACAGCCGGAACAGACCAAGAGACCCAGTACTTC
cdr3_aa: CATTAGTDQETQYF

d_call: .
clone_size: few
j_call: TRBJ2-3
v_call: TRBV4-3
cdr3_nt: TGCGCCAGCAGCCAAGTCGACGGAGATACGCAGTATTTT
cdr3_aa: CASSQVDGDTQYF